This T cell receptor beta chain was sequenced for a study of monozygotic twins with cystic fibrosis. Using immunoSEQ multiplex PCR, the repertoire was profiled, and TCRdb retains in-frame clones only, with some absent. The sample carries some 35,000 clones, under 95% recorded once. This CDR3 is built from 14 residues. Germline lookup yields CDR1 SGHDN and CDR2 FVKESK. V gave up 0 bases and J gave up 11 bases; unmatched junction bases: 7. Whole-study findings and limits: Shared CDR3 numbers were not associated with age, concordance or severity. Co-twins had the most similar V usage for 13 of 16 pairs, J for 8. The repertoire was suggested to be naive-dominated, clonality median approximately 0.009. Nucleotide-identical clonotype sharing was significantly higher within monozygotic CF twin pairs than between unrelated CF individuals.

Comment on this clone: Its target is unknown.

This clonotype was sampled from a boy aged 2 to 10 with cystic fibrosis. V usage is TRBV14 and J usage is TRBJ2-1, with 7 bases lining up with TRBD1. The sample consisted of blood. The CDR3 sequence is CASSQDPWTGQQFF. As DNA, the CDR3 is TGTGCCAGCAGCCAAGATCCGTGGACAGGCCAGCAGTTCTTC.